This T cell receptor (beta chain) was identified during a study of regulatory T cells in long-lasting Graves disease. Whole-study results and caveats: Public clonotype sharing was higher in persistent than newly diagnosed patients. Patients whose Graves' disease persisted exhibited lower TCR diversity than those newly diagnosed. Results may be inaccurate due to the small sample size.

As for time point: persistent/refractory GD, antithyroid drugs over 5 years with positive TRAb. Researchers made the TCR library from RNA that was extracted from PBMCs. Note on this clonotype: The antigen is not known.

V shed 6 bases and J shed 0 bases, with 12 bases lying between them. Germline V lookup: CDR1 MNHNS, CDR2 SASEGT. The CDR3 consists of 15 residues. According to the study, TCR beta libraries were built with iRepertoire HTBI primers and CDR3-region Arm-PCR. TCRdb processed the multiplex PCR reads anew with MiXCR; each CDR3 protein has one entry. The table lists roughly 500,000 distinct CDR3 sequences, 20% to 25% of them singletons. V usage is TRBV6-1 and J usage is TRBJ2-1; D call uncertain. The TCR originated in a female donor with Graves disease. The sample was peripheral blood mononuclear cells (PBMCs), taken when the disease was refractory, from a patient treated with antithyroid drugs. CDR3 DNA sequence: TGTGCCAGCAGACTGTCGGAGACCTCCTACAATGAGCAGTTCTTC. Protein sequence: CASRLSETSYNEQFF.